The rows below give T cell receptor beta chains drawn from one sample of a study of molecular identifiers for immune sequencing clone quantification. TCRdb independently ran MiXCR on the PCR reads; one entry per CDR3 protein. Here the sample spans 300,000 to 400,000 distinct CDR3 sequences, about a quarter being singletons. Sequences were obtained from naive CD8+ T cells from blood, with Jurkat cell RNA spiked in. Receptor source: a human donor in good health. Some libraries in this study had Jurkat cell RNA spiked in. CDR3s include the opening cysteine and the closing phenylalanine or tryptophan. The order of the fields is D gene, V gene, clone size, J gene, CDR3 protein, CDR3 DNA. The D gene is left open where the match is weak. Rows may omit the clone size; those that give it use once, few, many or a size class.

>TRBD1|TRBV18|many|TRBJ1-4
CASSIQGFATNEKLFF
TGTGCCAGCTCAATACAGGGGTTCGCAACTAATGAAAAACTGTTTTTT
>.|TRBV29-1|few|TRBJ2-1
CSVAAGSSYNEQFF
TGCAGCGTTGCAGCAGGGAGCTCCTACAATGAGCAGTTCTTC
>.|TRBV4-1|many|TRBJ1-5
CASGAFEGPQHF
TGCGCCAGCGGCGCCTTTGAAGGACCCCAGCATTTT
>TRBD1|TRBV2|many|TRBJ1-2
CASTQYGRGALPYGYTF
TGTGCCAGCACCCAATACGGCAGGGGGGCACTTCCCTATGGCTACACCTTC
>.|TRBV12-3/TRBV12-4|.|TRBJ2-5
CASRKRGGFGETQYF
TGTGCCAGCAGGAAGAGGGGGGGATTCGGAGAGACCCAGTACTTC
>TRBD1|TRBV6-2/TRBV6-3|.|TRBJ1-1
CASMRDRMNTEAFF
TGTGCCAGTATGCGGGACAGAATGAACACTGAAGCTTTCTTT
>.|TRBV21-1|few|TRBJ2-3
CASSKMELAGVRDTQYF
TGTGCCAGCAGCAAAATGGAGCTAGCGGGAGTGAGAGATACGCAGTATTTT
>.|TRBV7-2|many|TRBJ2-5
CASSLGPGQETQYF
TGTGCCAGCAGCTTAGGCCCAGGGCAGGAGACCCAGTACTTC
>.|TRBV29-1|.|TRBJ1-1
CSARDMRNTEAFF
TGCAGCGCACGGGACATGAGGAACACTGAAGCTTTCTTT
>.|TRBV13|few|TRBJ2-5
CASSSVDYNQETQYF
TGTGCCAGCAGCTCGGTGGACTATAACCAAGAGACCCAGTACTTC
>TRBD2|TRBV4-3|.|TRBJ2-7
CASSQAGAGANEQYF
TGCGCCAGCAGCCAAGCGGGAGCGGGAGCCAACGAGCAGTACTTC
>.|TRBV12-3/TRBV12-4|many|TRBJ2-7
CASSPPGLPYEQYF
TGTGCCAGCAGCCCGCCGGGACTGCCCTACGAGCAGTACTTC
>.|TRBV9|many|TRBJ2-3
CASSEGTVTSTDTQYF
TGTGCCAGCAGCGAGGGGACTGTTACTAGCACAGATACGCAGTATTTT
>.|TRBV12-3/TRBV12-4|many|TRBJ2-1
CASSLGNEQFF
TGTGCCAGCAGTTTGGGTAATGAGCAGTTCTTC
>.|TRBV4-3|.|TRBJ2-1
CASGHPAGPRTPESHNEQFF
TGCGCCAGCGGCCACCCTGCCGGCCCGAGGACACCGGAATCCCACAATGAGCAGTTCTTC
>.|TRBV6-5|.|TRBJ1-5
CARSYDPHPPPPF
TGTGCCCGCAGTTATGATCCCCATCCGCCCCCGCCTTTT
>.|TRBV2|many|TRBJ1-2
CASSEYGVGYGYTF
TGTGCCAGCAGTGAGTACGGAGTTGGCTATGGCTACACCTTC
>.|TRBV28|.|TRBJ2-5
CASSPRQVQETQYF
TGTGCCAGCAGTCCAAGACAGGTCCAAGAGACCCAGTACTTC
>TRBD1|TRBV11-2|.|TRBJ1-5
CAGSLQGTSNQPQHF
TGTGCCGGCAGCCTACAGGGGACTAGCAATCAGCCCCAGCATTTT
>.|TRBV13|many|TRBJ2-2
CASSLVGAGELFF
TGTGCCAGCAGCTTAGTTGGTGCCGGGGAGCTGTTTTTT
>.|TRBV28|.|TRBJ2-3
CASTSPSRTTDTQYF
TGTGCCAGCACTTCCCCAAGCCGAACGACAGATACGCAGTATTTT
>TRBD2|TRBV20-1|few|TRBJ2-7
CSARDAGGGYEQYF
TGCAGTGCTAGAGATGCGGGAGGGGGATACGAGCAGTACTTC
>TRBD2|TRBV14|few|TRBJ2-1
CASSRILAGGIYNEQFF
TGTGCCAGCAGCCGGATACTAGCGGGGGGCATCTACAATGAGCAGTTCTTC
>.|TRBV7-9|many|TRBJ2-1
CASTRTVNEQFF
TGTGCCAGCACCAGGACAGTCAATGAGCAGTTCTTC
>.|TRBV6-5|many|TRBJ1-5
CASSPGPGSNQPQHF
TGTGCCAGCAGCCCAGGGCCGGGGAGCAATCAGCCCCAGCATTTT
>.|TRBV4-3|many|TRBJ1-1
CASSQAGRSEAFF
TGCGCCAGCAGCCAAGCCGGACGCTCTGAAGCTTTCTTT
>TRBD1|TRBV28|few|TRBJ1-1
CASSFRGLTEAFF
TGTGCCAGCAGTTTCAGGGGGCTCACTGAAGCTTTCTTT
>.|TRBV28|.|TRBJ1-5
CASSLLGRDGNQPQHF
TGTGCCAGCAGTTTGTTGGGGAGAGATGGCAATCAGCCCCAGCATTTT
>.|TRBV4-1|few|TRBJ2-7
CASSPKTGPNPYEQYF
TGCGCCAGCAGCCCAAAGACGGGACCGAATCCCTACGAGCAGTACTTC
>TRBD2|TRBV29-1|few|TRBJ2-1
CSVRLAGPVGEQFF
TGCAGCGTTAGACTAGCGGGACCCGTGGGTGAGCAGTTCTTC
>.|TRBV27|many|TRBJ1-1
CASSLLGARKAFF
TGTGCCAGCAGTTTACTGGGGGCACGGAAAGCTTTCTTT
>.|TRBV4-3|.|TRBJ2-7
CASSQDRAGIYYGQYF
TGCGCCAGCAGCCAAGATAGGGCCGGGATCTACTACGGGCAGTACTTC
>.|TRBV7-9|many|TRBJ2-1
CASSLAPRQELSSYNEQFF
TGTGCCAGCAGCTTAGCCCCCCGACAGGAACTAAGCTCCTACAATGAGCAGTTCTTC
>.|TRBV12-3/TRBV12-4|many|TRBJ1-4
CASRRTGANEKLFF
TGTGCCAGCAGGCGGACCGGAGCTAATGAAAAACTGTTTTTT
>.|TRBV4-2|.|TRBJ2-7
CASSQVGPYEQYF
TGTGCCAGCAGCCAAGTAGGACCTTACGAGCAGTACTTC
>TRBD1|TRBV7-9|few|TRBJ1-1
CASRHPGQGYSDTEAFF
TGTGCCAGCAGGCATCCGGGACAGGGGTACTCAGACACTGAAGCTTTCTTT
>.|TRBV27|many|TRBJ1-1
CASSLIPKNTEAFF
TGTGCCAGCAGTTTAATCCCCAAGAACACTGAAGCTTTCTTT
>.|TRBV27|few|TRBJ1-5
CASSFTGNNQPQHF
TGTGCCAGCAGTTTCACAGGGAACAATCAGCCCCAGCATTTT
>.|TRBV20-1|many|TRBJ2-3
CSAKQTRTYTDTQYF
TGCAGTGCTAAACAGACAAGGACGTACACAGATACGCAGTATTTT
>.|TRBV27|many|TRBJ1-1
CASSLDTNTEAFF
TGTGCCAGCAGCTTGGACACGAACACTGAAGCTTTCTTT
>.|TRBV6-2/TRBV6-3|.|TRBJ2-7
CASSTSWDWVYEQYF
TGTGCCAGCAGTACGAGTTGGGACTGGGTCTACGAGCAGTACTTC
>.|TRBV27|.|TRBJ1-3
CASSLGAPGNTIYF
TGTGCCAGCAGTTTAGGCGCTCCTGGAAACACCATATATTTT
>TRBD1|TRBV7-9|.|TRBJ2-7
CASSPGDSRTLGEQYF
TGTGCCAGCAGCCCCGGGGACAGCAGGACTTTAGGCGAGCAGTACTTC
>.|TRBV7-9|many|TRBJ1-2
CASSLAPGYTF
TGTGCCAGCAGCTTAGCGCCTGGCTACACCTTC
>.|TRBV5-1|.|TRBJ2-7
CARSLGGANYEQYF
TGCGCCCGCAGCTTGGGGGGGGCCAACTACGAGCAGTACTTC
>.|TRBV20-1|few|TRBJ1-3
CSARPFPGHNSGNTIYF
TGCAGTGCTAGACCGTTTCCGGGACATAACTCTGGAAACACCATATATTTT
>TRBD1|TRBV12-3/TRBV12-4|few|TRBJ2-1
CASSLPGTGGFDEQFF
TGTGCCAGCAGTCTCCCCGGGACAGGGGGCTTCGATGAGCAGTTCTTC
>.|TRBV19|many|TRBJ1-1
CASRPGAGTEAFF
TGTGCCAGTAGGCCAGGTGCGGGCACTGAAGCTTTCTTT